This is a list of T cell receptor beta chains from one sample in a study of blood T cell repertoires in COVID-19. Profiled with immunoSEQ multiplex PCR; TCRdb holds only in-frame clones, not every one. The table has 200,000 to 250,000 clones, 70% to 90% seen once. The sequencing input was peripheral blood. These receptors were obtained from a man aged 35-49 years with acute or convalescent COVID-19. CDR3s include the opening cysteine and the closing phenylalanine or tryptophan. The order of the fields is D gene, V gene, clone size, J gene, CDR3 protein, CDR3 DNA. The D gene is left open where the match is weak. Only part of the rows carry a size: once, few, many, or a class if the clone is expanded.

TRBD2	TRBV11-3	.	TRBJ2-1	CASSFRAGVDYNEQFF	TGTGCCAGCAGCTTTCGGGCGGGGGTCGACTACAATGAGCAGTTCTTC
.	TRBV5-4	.	TRBJ2-7	CASSPGVAREQYF	TGTGCCAGCAGCCCGGGAGTAGCGAGGGAGCAGTACTTC
.	TRBV6-2/TRBV6-3	.	TRBJ2-7	CASSLLAREGEQYF	TGTGCCAGCAGCCTACTAGCACGAGAGGGCGAGCAGTACTTC
TRBD2	TRBV19	.	TRBJ2-3	CASSGRGTDTQYF	TGTGCCAGTAGTGGGCGGGGGACAGATACGCAGTATTTT
TRBD1	TRBV5-4	.	TRBJ1-2	CASSLGPGQGTYGYTF	TGTGCCAGCAGCTTGGGACCGGGACAGGGGACCTATGGCTACACCTTC
TRBD2	TRBV6-6	.	TRBJ2-1	CASSYSSGGGEQFF	TGTGCCAGCAGTTACTCTAGCGGGGGAGGCGAGCAGTTCTTC
.	TRBV10-3	.	TRBJ1-1	CAISESQASTEAFF	TGTGCCATCAGTGAGTCGCAGGCTTCCACTGAAGCTTTCTTT
TRBD1	TRBV24-1	.	TRBJ1-2	CATSDSGTANYGYTF	TGTGCCACCAGTGATTCCGGGACAGCTAACTATGGCTACACCTTC
.	TRBV6-5	.	TRBJ2-7	CASTTLRSPYEQYF	TGTGCCAGCACTACCTTGAGGTCTCCCTACGAGCAGTACTTC
.	TRBV28	.	TRBJ1-6	CASSGQRNSPLHF	TGTGCCAGCAGCGGACAGCGAAATTCACCCCTCCACTTT
.	TRBV5-5	.	TRBJ2-7	CASSPVDTLFSYEQYF	TGTGCCAGCAGCCCCGTCGACACTCTGTTCTCCTACGAGCAGTACTTC
TRBD1	TRBV13	.	TRBJ1-2	CASSGFILTDRGLSSGYTF	TGTGCCAGCAGCGGATTTATCTTGACGGACAGGGGGCTTTCGAGTGGCTACACCTTC
TRBD1	TRBV28	few	TRBJ1-1	CASSPAGQGNTEAFF	TGTGCCAGCAGTCCTGCGGGACAGGGGAACACTGAAGCTTTCTTT
.	TRBV6-6	.	TRBJ2-2	CASSPSLGAIGELFF	TGTGCCAGCAGTCCATCCCTGGGGGCTATCGGGGAGCTGTTTTTT
.	TRBV3-1/TRBV3-2	few	TRBJ2-2	CASSRFSSGQAGELFF	TGTGCCAGCAGCCGGTTTAGTTCAGGGCAGGCCGGGGAGCTGTTTTTT
.	TRBV6-5	.	TRBJ2-5	CASSYKVPEGETQYF	TGTGCCAGCAGTTACAAGGTTCCGGAGGGAGAGACCCAGTACTTC
TRBD2	TRBV30	.	TRBJ2-5	CAFGLAGGGETQYF	TGTGCCTTCGGACTAGCGGGGGGTGGGGAGACCCAGTACTTC
.	TRBV3-1/TRBV3-2	.	TRBJ2-5	CASSQEGGPIETQYF	TGTGCCAGCAGCCAAGAGGGGGGACCTATAGAGACCCAGTACTTC
TRBD1	TRBV5-4	.	TRBJ1-2	CASSLTGGPGYTF	TGTGCCAGCAGCTTGACAGGGGGACCTGGCTACACCTTC
.	TRBV18	.	TRBJ1-3	CASSAGARNTIYF	TGTGCCAGCTCGGCAGGGGCGAGAAACACCATATATTTT
.	TRBV7-2	.	TRBJ2-1	CASSQWFSSYNEQFF	TGTGCCAGCAGCCAGTGGTTCAGCTCCTACAATGAGCAGTTCTTC
TRBD2	TRBV30	.	TRBJ2-2	CAWSAIRTSGVAGELFF	TGTGCCTGGAGTGCGATCCGAACTAGCGGGGTCGCCGGGGAGCTGTTTTTT